The 15 T cell receptor beta chains in this list originate from one sample, sequenced in a study of glioma-infiltrating T cells after dendritic cell vaccination (dated by TCRdb to 2016 to 2017). Receptor amplification or capture employed the immunoSEQ multiplex PCR assay. The table comes from immuneACCESS by way of TCRdb, which keeps in-frame sequences with V and J called. Part of the clones is missing from these tables; in studies checked, under half for an unresolved V gene and the rest for unknown reasons. This sample lists about 82,000 clones; around nine tenths were detected once. The leading ten clones occupy 3% to 4% of the sample. This specimen was blood, taken before dendritic cell vaccination. The source of these receptors is a human donor with glioblastoma.

This chain joins TRBV6-1 and TRBJ2-2; D is possibly TRBD2 (7 bases). CDR1 and CDR2 from the germline V gene are MNHNS and SASEGT. There are 16 residues in the CDR3. The V end lost 4 bases, the J end lost 4 bases, and 16 bases lay between the germline ends. CDR3 amino acids: CASSGEAGHSTGELFF. The DNA of the CDR3 is TGTGCCAGCAGTGGGGAAGCGGGACACTCCACCGGGGAGCTGTTTTTT.

V usage is TRBV5-4 and J usage is TRBJ2-7, with D perhaps TRBD2 (6 bases). CDR1 SGHNT and CDR2 YYREEE come from the germline V gene (reference sequence). With 4 bases removed from V and 3 bases from J, the gap between germline ends came to 14 bases. CDR3 size: 14 residues. The CDR3 loop reads CASSAGPMIYEQYF. The CDR3 DNA reads as TGTGCCAGCAGCGCGGGACCTATGATCTACGAGCAGTACTTC.

CDR3 protein: CASSLRRVGTGELFF. DNA for the CDR3: TGTGCCAGCAGCTTGCGCCGGGTCGGCACCGGGGAGCTGTTTTTT. The V call is TRBV5-6, the J call TRBJ2-2; D is uncertain. Germline CDR1 reads SGHDT; CDR2 reads YYEEEE. This CDR3 comprises 15 residues. Trimming pared 1 base from V and 4 bases from J, leaving 11 bases between.

The chain has TRBV7-9 and TRBJ2-7; 10 nucleotides agree with TRBD1. Losses at the gene ends were 5 bases for V and 7 bases for J; bases not matched to a gene: 8. Germline V CDR1 and CDR2: SEHNR, FQNEAQ (reference sequence). The CDR3 spans 14 residues. CDR3 amino acids: CASSRRQGAGEQYF. The CDR3 bases are TGTGCCAGCAGCAGGAGACAGGGGGCGGGGGAGCAGTACTTC.

This chain links TRBV5-8 with TRBJ1-2; 8 bases align to TRBD1. Trimming at V came to 4 bases and at J to 4 bases, leaving 18 bases not matched to a gene. CDR3 length: 18 residues. Germline CDR1 SGHTS, CDR2 YDEGEE. CDR3 DNA: TGTGCCAGCAGCACCGACCGTAGACAGGGGCGCCAGTTCTATGGCTACACCTTC. This sequence encodes CASSTDRRQGRQFYGYTF.

V and J are TRBV4-2 and TRBJ1-3; 7 bases are a match to TRBD1. Germline CDR1 LGHNA, CDR2 YNFKEQ. The V and J ends lost 3 bases and 4 bases, in that order; junction bases with no gene match: 12. This CDR3 has 17 residues. DNA for the CDR3: TGTGCCAGCAGCCACGAAAACCGCAGGGGGTCGGGAAACACCATATATTTT. Translated: CASSHENRRGSGNTIYF.

V gene TRBV7-9 combines with J gene TRBJ1-1; 8 bases are shared with TRBD1. From germline, CDR1 is SEHNR and CDR2 FQNEAQ (reference sequence). The V gene end was trimmed by 3 bases and the J gene end by 4 bases; junction bases not matched to a gene: 1. The CDR3 spans 13 residues. CDR3 protein: CASSFGQGTEAFF. The CDR3 coding sequence is TGTGCCAGCAGCTTTGGACAGGGCACTGAAGCTTTCTTT.

The chain employs TRBV10-3 and TRBJ2-4; 9 nucleotides align to TRBD2. CDR1 is ENHRY, CDR2 SYGVKD, per germline. Losses at the gene ends were 0 bases for V and 3 bases for J; bases not matched to a gene: 6. The CDR3 covers 17 residues. In DNA form, the CDR3 reads TGTGCCATCAGTGAGTCGGTGGTAGCGGGAGACAAAAACATTCAGTACTTC. It translates to CAISESVVAGDKNIQYF.

The chain couples TRBV7-3 to TRBJ2-1; 12 bases are shared with TRBD2. CDR3 length equals 22 residues. Trimming removed 4 bases from V and 0 bases from J; junction bases left unmatched: 19. Per the germline V gene, CDR1 is SGHTA and CDR2 is FQGTGA. The CDR3 nucleotides are TGTGCCAGCAGCTCCCCTGGCGGCCCGACTAGCGGGGGATCTATCTCCTACAATGAGCAGTTCTTC. This encodes CASSSPGGPTSGGSISYNEQFF.

The rearrangement uses TRBV30 and TRBJ2-1, with 7 bases matching TRBD2. The CDR3 length is 16 residues. Trimming removed 1 base from V and 10 bases from J; junction bases left unmatched: 16. Germline CDR1 GTSNPN, CDR2 SVGIG (reference sequence). CDR3 in amino acids: CAWSDPALADVKEQFF. CDR3 coding DNA: TGTGCCTGGAGTGACCCGGCCCTAGCGGACGTTAAAGAGCAGTTCTTC.

V gene TRBV10-3 combines with J gene TRBJ2-1; 12 bases fit TRBD2. CDR3 length: 13 amino acids. J gave up 8 bases and V 8 bases, and 4 bases lay outside the gene matches. Per the germline V gene, CDR1 is ENHRY and CDR2 is SYGVKD. The CDR3 region is CAISGTSGYEQFF. The CDR3 DNA sequence: TGTGCCATCTCCGGGACTAGCGGGTATGAGCAGTTCTTC.

This clone was detected once. The chain links TRBV11-2 to TRBJ1-1; 8 bases are shared with TRBD1. Germline V lookup: CDR1 SGHAT, CDR2 FQNNGV. The trim removed 7 bases at V and 0 bases at J, leaving 7 bases unmatched. The CDR3 loop spans 15 amino acids. This CDR3 reads CASTPGGGMNTEAFF. CDR3 coding DNA: TGTGCCAGCACCCCAGGGGGCGGGATGAACACTGAAGCTTTCTTT.

The rearrangement joins TRBV5-4 to TRBJ2-3; the match to TRBD2 covers 12 bases. The junction had 14 bases not matched to a gene; V was cut back by 4 bases and J by 2 bases. The germline gives CDR1 SGHNT, CDR2 YYREEE (reference sequence). CDR3 length: 19 amino acids. The CDR3 sequence: CASSPRTSGAIGNTDTQYF. The CDR3 nucleotides are TGTGCCAGCAGCCCTAGGACTAGCGGGGCCATAGGGAACACAGATACGCAGTATTTT.

The rearrangement links TRBV29-1 to TRBJ2-2; the match to TRBD2 covers 12 bases. Germline loops: CDR1 SQVTM, CDR2 ANQGSEA. The CDR3 runs to 14 residues. V was clipped by 6 bases and J by 4 bases; unmatched bases: 3. Written as DNA, the CDR3 is TGCAGCGTAGCGACTAGCGGGGGCACCGGGGAGCTGTTTTTT. This encodes CSVATSGGTGELFF.

A note on this clone: The junction departs from the called germline gene at one end, perhaps through a read error. The V and J genes are TRBV7-2 and TRBJ2-7; 7 bases map to TRBD1. Germline V lookup: CDR1 SGHTA, CDR2 FQGNSA. The CDR3 spans 12 residues. The CDR3 coding sequence is TGTGCCAGCAGCTTAGTAGAGGGGACAGTAGCCTTC. Its protein is CASSLVEGTVAF.